This paragraph reports one TCR beta chain. As yet, its antigen is unknown. Autoimmune disease history or systemic immunosuppression disqualified patients. The source of the sample is a study of OX40 agonist ivuxolimab in advanced cancers. Using immunoSEQ multiplex PCR, the repertoire was profiled, and TCRdb retains in-frame clones only, with some absent. The sample carries about 62,000 clones, around 92% recorded once. Study-wide points: Dosing at 0.1 to 3.0 mg/kg was accompanied by clonal expansion of CD4+ and CD8+ blood T cells by week 6. It was also the case that some nonresponders had low normalized T-cell clonal expansion.

Germline assignment: CDR1 SEHNR and CDR2 FQNEAQ (reference sequence). There are 16 residues in the CDR3. Trimming left V 2 bases short and J 0 bases short, with 10 bases between. The chain couples TRBV7-9 to TRBJ1-4, with D maybe TRBD1 (6 bases). The sample here was CD4+ or CD8+ T cells sorted from blood, taken in a trial of the OX40 agonist ivuxolimab. This TCR was recovered from an adult with an advanced solid tumor such as melanoma, head and neck, liver or kidney cancer. Here the CDR3 reads CASSLRTATTNEKLFF. In DNA form, the CDR3 reads TGTGCCAGCAGCTTACGGACAGCAACAACTAATGAAAAACTGTTTTTT.